These 10 T cell receptor beta chains originate from one sample sequenced in a study of blood T cell repertoires in COVID-19. The assay was immunoSEQ multiplex PCR, and TCRdb's table has in-frame clones only and misses some. The sample yields roughly 200,000 clones, around 90% seen once. Sequencing used peripheral blood. The source of these receptors is a man younger than 30 with active or convalescent COVID-19.

The V gene is TRBV19, the J gene TRBJ2-1, with TRBD2 matching over 7 bases. This CDR3 has 14 residues. Germline values: CDR1 LNHDA, CDR2 SQIVND (reference sequence). The J segment lost 5 bases and the V segment lost 4 bases, leaving 5 bases of the junction unmatched. The CDR3 coding sequence is TGTGCCAGTAGTACCCTACTAGCGAACAATGAGCAGTTCTTC. This gives the protein CASSTLLANNEQFF.

The V and J genes are TRBV7-8 and TRBJ1-5; TRBD1 is a possible D gene (5 bases). V lost 0 bases and J 8 bases, leaving 14 bases between the germline ends. Germline V gene data show CDR1 as SGHVS and CDR2 as FQNEAQ. CDR3 length equals 15 residues. The CDR3: CASSLASTGQKPQHF. The CDR3 coding sequence is TGTGCCAGCAGCTTAGCGAGCACAGGCCAAAAGCCCCAGCATTTT.

V usage is TRBV28 and J usage is TRBJ2-6; the D gene is possibly TRBD1 (5 bases). CDR3 size: 15 residues. V lost 4 bases and J 2 bases, leaving 9 bases between the germline ends. Per the germline V gene, CDR1 is MDHEN and CDR2 is SYDVKM. The CDR3 region is CASSSQGAGANVLTF. The CDR3 DNA reads as TGTGCCAGCAGTTCCCAGGGTGCTGGGGCCAACGTCCTGACTTTC.

The chain links TRBV28 to TRBJ1-2; D not resolved. Germline lookup yields CDR1 MDHEN and CDR2 SYDVKM. V lost 5 bases and J lost 8, with 18 bases in between. This CDR3 spans 14 amino acids. The chain's CDR3 is CASSTSGEGWGYTF. The CDR3, as DNA: TGTGCCAGCAGTACATCCGGCGAGGGTTGGGGCTACACCTTC.

The V and J genes are TRBV6-1 and TRBJ2-1; D call uncertain. The length of the CDR3 is 16 residues. V shed 1 base and J shed 4 bases, with 14 bases lying between them. Per germline, CDR1 MNHNS and CDR2 SASEGT. This chain's CDR3 is CASSEGASQGYNEQFF. The CDR3 nucleotides are TGTGCCAGCAGTGAAGGGGCCTCACAAGGATACAATGAGCAGTTCTTC.

The chain carries TRBV28 and TRBJ2-7; no clear D. This CDR3 comprises 11 residues. The V and J ends lost 5 bases and 5 bases respectively, with 7 bases between them. Germline CDR1 MDHEN, CDR2 SYDVKM. CDR3 DNA: TGTGCCAGCAGTCCCCTTAACGAGCAGTACTTC. This sequence encodes CASSPLNEQYF. Combining the CDR3 with reference TRBV28 and TRBJ2-7 gives the whole variable domain DVKVTQSSRYLVKRTGEKVFLECVQDMDHENMFWYRQDPGLGLRLIYFSYDVKMKEKGDIPEGYSVSREKKERFSLILESASTNQTSMYLCASSPLNEQYFGPGTRLTVT.

The chain links TRBV12-5 to TRBJ2-5; D gene uncertain. The CDR3 extends over 12 amino acids. The germline V gene has CDR1 LGHNT and CDR2 FRNRAP. Trimming pared 1 base from V and 3 bases from J, leaving 3 bases between. The CDR3 DNA is TGTGCTAGTGGTTTGGCCGAAGAGACCCAGTACTTC. It encodes CASGLAEETQYF.

The rearrangement joins TRBV7-9 to TRBJ1-4; D not resolved. V lost 8 bases to trimming and J lost 0 bases, with 10 bases between them. Per the germline V gene, CDR1 is SEHNR and CDR2 is FQNEAQ (reference sequence). The CDR3 runs 14 residues. The CDR3 bases are TGTGCCAGCGGCGCGGAGTCAACTAATGAAAAACTGTTTTTT. Residues: CASGAESTNEKLFF.

This rearrangement joins TRBV2 to TRBJ1-4; possible D gene TRBD1, 5 bases. The CDR3 runs 16 residues. Germline V gene sequence: CDR1 SNHLY, CDR2 FYNNEI. With 4 bases removed from V and 0 bases from J, the gap between germline ends came to 12 bases. CDR3 DNA: TGTGCCAGCAGTGCCCCGACAGTTCCAACTAATGAAAAACTGTTTTTT. It encodes CASSAPTVPTNEKLFF.

The chain couples TRBV6-2 or TRBV6-3 to TRBJ1-5, with 9 bases fitting TRBD1. V gave up 0 bases and J gave up 2 bases; unmatched junction bases: 14. This CDR3 is 20 amino acids long. Germline CDR1 MNHEY, CDR2 SVGEGT. CDR3 DNA: TGTGCCAGCAGTTACTCGAGGGAACAGGGGGCCAAGCCTGGCAATCAGCCCCAGCATTTT. This gives the protein CASSYSREQGAKPGNQPQHF.